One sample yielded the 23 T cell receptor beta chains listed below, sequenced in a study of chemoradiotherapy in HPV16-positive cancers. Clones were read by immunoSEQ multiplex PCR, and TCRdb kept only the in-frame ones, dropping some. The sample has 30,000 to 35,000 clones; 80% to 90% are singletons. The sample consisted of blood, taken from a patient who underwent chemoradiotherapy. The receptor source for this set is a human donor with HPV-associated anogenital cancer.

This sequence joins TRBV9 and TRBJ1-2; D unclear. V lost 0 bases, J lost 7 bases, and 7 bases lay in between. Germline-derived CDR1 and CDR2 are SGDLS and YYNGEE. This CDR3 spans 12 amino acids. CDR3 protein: CASSVVNRGYTF. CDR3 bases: TGTGCCAGCAGCGTAGTGAATCGTGGCTACACCTTC.

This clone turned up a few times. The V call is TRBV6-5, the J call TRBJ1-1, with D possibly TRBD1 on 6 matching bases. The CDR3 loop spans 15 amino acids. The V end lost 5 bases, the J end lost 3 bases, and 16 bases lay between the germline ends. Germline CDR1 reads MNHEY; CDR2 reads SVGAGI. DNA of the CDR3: TGTGCCAGCAGTCGAGGACAGTACAGGGACACTGAAGCTTTCTTT. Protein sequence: CASSRGQYRDTEAFF.

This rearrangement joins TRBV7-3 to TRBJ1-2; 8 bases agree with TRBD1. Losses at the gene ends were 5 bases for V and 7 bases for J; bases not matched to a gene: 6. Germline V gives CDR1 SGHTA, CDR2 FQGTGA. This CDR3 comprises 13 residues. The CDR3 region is CASSADREGGYTF. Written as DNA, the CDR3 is TGTGCCAGCAGCGCGGACAGGGAGGGTGGCTACACCTTC.

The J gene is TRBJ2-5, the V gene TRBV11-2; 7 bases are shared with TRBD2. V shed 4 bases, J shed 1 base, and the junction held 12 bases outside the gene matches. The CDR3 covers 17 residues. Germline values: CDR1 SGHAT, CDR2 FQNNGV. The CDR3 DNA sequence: TGTGCCAGCAGCTCCCCCGGGGCGGGAGACCTCCAAGAGACCCAGTACTTC. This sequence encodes CASSSPGAGDLQETQYF.

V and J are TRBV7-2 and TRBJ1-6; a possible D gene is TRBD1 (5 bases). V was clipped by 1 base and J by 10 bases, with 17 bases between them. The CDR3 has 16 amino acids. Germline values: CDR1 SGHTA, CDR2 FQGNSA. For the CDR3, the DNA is TGTGCCAGCAGCTTAGAAGCCAGGGTGGCTAGGTCACCCCTCCACTTT. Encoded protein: CASSLEARVARSPLHF.

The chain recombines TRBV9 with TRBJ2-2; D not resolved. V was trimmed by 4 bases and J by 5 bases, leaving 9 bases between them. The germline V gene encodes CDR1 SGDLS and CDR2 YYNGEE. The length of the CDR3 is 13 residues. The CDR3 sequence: CASSLGRTGELFF. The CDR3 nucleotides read TGTGCCAGCAGCCTAGGTCGGACCGGGGAGCTGTTTTTT.

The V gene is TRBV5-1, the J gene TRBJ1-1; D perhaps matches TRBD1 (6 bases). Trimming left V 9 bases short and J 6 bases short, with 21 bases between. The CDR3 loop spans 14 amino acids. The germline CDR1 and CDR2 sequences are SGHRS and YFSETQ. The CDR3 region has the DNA TGCGCCACTCGGGACGTGGGGGGGCGTGCTGAAGCTTTCTTT. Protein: CATRDVGGRAEAFF. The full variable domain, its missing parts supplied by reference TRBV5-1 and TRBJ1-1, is KAGVTQTPRYLIKTRGQQVTLSCSPISGHRSVSWYQQTPGQGLQFLFEYFSETQRNKGNFPGRFSGRQFSNSRSEMNVSTLELGDSALYLCATRDVGGRAEAFFGQGTRLTVV.

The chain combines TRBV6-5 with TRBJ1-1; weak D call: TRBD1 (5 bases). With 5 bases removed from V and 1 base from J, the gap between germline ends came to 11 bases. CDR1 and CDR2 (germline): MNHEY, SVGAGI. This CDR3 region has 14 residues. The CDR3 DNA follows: TGTGCCAGCAGTAACCGGGACCGGAACACTGAAGCTTTCTTT. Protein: CASSNRDRNTEAFF.

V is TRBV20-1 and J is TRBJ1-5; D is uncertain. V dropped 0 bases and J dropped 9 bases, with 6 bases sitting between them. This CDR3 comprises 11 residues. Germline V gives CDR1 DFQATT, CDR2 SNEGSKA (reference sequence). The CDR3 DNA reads TGCAGTGCTAGAGACATCCGGCCCCAGCATTTT. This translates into CSARDIRPQHF.

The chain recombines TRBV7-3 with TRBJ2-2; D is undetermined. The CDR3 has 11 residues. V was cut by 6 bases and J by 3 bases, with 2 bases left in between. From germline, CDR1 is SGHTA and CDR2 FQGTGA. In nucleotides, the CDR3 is TGTGCCAGCAGATACACCGGGGAGCTGTTTTTT. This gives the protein CASRYTGELFF.

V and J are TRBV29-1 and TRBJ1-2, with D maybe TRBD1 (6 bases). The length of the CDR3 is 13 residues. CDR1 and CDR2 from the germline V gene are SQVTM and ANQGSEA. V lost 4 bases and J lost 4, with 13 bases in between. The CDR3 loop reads CSVGGGVGYGYTF. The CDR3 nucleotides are TGCAGCGTTGGGGGGGGCGTTGGCTATGGCTACACCTTC.

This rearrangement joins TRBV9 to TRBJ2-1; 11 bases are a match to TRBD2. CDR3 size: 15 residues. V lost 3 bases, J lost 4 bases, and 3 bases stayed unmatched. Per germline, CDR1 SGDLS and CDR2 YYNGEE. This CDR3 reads CASSARLAGYNEQFF. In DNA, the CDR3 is TGTGCCAGCAGCGCCAGACTAGCGGGATACAATGAGCAGTTCTTC.

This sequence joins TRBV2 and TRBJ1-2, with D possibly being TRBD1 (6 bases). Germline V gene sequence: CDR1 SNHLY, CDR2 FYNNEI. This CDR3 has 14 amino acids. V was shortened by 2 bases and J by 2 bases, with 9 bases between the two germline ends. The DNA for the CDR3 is TGTGCCAGCAGTGAAAGGGGGTTGAACTATGGCTACACCTTC. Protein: CASSERGLNYGYTF.

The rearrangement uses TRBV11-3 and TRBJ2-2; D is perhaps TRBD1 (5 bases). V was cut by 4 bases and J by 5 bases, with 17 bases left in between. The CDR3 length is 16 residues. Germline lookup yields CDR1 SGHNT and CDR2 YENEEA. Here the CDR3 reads CASSSRQWAHTGELFF. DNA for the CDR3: TGTGCCAGCAGCTCACGACAGTGGGCGCATACCGGGGAGCTGTTTTTT.

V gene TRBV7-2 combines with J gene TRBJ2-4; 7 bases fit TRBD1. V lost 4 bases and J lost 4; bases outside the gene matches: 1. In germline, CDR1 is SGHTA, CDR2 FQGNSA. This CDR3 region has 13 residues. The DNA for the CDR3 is TGTGCCAGCAGCTCGACAGGGAAAAACATTCAGTACTTC. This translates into CASSSTGKNIQYF.

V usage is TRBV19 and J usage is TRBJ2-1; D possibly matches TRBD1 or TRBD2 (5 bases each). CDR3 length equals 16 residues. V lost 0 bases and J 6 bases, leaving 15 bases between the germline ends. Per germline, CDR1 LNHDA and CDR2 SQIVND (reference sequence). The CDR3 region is CASSIDRDARPNEQFF. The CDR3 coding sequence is TGTGCCAGTAGTATAGATCGGGACGCCCGCCCCAATGAGCAGTTCTTC.

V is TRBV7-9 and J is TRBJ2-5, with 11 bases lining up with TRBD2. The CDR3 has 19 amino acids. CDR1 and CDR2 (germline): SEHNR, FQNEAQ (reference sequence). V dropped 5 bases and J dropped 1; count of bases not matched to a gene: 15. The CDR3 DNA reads TGTGCCAGCAGCACGACCGGGACTAGCGGCGAGCCCTCCCAAGAGACCCAGTACTTC. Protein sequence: CASSTTGTSGEPSQETQYF.

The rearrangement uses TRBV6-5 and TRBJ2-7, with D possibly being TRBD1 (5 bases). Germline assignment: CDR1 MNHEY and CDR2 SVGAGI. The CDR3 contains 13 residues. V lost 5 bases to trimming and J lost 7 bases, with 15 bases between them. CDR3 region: CASSAPKGPEQYF. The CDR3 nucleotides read TGTGCCAGCAGTGCGCCGAAGGGGCCGGAGCAGTACTTC.

The CDR3 DNA sequence: TGCAGCGTTGAAGATGCGGCGGGACAGCGGTATGGCTACACCTTC. It translates to CSVEDAAGQRYGYTF. The chain carries TRBV29-1 and TRBJ1-2, with TRBD1 matching 7 bases. The CDR3 runs 15 residues. CDR1 SQVTM and CDR2 ANQGSEA come from the germline V gene. Germline trimming cut 0 bases from V and 5 bases from J; bases unmatched to any gene: 9.

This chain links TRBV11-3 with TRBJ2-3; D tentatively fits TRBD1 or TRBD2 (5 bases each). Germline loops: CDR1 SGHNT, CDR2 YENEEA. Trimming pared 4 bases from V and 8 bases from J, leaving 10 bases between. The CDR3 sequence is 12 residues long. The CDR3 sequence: CASSSGGGTQYF. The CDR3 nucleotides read TGTGCCAGCAGCTCTGGTGGGGGTACGCAGTATTTT.

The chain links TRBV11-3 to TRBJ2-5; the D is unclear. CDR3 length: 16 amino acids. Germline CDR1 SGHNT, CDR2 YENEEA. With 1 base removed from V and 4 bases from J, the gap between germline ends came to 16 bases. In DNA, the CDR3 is TGTGCCAGCAGCTTAGGAATCCAAACCTCCGGAGAGACCCAGTACTTC. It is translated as CASSLGIQTSGETQYF.

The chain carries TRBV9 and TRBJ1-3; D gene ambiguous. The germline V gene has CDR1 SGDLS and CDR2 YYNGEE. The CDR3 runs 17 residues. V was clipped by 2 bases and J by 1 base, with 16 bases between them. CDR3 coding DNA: TGTGCCAGCAGCGTTCGACCGGATGCTCGGTCTGGAAACACCATATATTTT. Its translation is CASSVRPDARSGNTIYF. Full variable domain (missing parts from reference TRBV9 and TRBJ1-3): DSGVTQTPKHLITATGQRVTLRCSPRSGDLSVYWYQQSLDQGLQFLIQYYNGEERAKGNILERFSAQQFPDLHSELNLSSLELGDSALYFCASSVRPDARSGNTIYFGEGSWLTVV.

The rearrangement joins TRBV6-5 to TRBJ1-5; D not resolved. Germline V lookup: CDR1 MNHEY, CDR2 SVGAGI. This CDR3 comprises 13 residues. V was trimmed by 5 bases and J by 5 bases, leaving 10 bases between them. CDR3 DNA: TGTGCCAGCAGTGTAAACTACGATCAGCCCCAGCATTTT. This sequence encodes CASSVNYDQPQHF.